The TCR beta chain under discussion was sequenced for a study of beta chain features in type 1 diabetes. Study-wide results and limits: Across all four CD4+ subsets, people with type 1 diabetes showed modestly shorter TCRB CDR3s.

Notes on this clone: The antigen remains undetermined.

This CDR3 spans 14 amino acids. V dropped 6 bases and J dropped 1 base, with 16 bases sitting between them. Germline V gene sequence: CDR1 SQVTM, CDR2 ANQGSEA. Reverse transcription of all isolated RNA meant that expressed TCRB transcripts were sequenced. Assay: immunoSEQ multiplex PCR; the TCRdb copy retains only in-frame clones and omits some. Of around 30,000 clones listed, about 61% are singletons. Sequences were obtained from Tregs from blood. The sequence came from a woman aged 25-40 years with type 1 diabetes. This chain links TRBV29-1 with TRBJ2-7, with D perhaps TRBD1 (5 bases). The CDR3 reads CSVEIRALSYEQYF. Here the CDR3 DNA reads TGCAGCGTCGAAATCAGGGCTCTTTCCTACGAGCAGTACTTC.